The 19 T cell receptor beta chains below were found in one sample sequenced in a study of regulatory T cells in long-lasting Graves disease. Library construction for TCR beta used iRepertoire HTBI primers and Arm-PCR of CDR3 regions. Using its own MiXCR run on the multiplex PCR reads, TCRdb lists one record per CDR3 protein. The sample consists of 300,000 to 500,000 distinct CDR3 sequences, around 20% of them appearing once. Sample time point: persistent/refractory GD, antithyroid drugs over 5 years with positive TRAb. PBMCs were the source of the RNA used for TCR sequencing. This specimen was peripheral blood mononuclear cells (PBMCs), taken when the disease was refractory, from a patient treated with antithyroid drugs. Receptor source: a female donor with Graves disease.

A word on this clonotype: A much larger clone is a single base away; this may be a read error. V and J are TRBV6-9 and TRBJ2-5; TRBD1 matches at 9 bases. Per the germline V gene, CDR1 is MNHGY and CDR2 is SVAAGI. This CDR3 has 15 residues. In DNA, the CDR3 is TGTGCCAGCAGTTCCAACAGGGGGCTCGGAGAGATCCAGTACTTC. This encodes CASSSNRGLGEIQYF.

This clonotype was seen ten or more times. J is TRBJ2-7 and V is TRBV27; TRBD1 matches 7 bases. The length of the CDR3 is 17 residues. V trimming: 4 bases; J trimming: 0 bases; junction bases outside the gene matches: 12. CDR1 is MNHEY, CDR2 SMNVEV, per germline (reference sequence). The chain's CDR3 is CASSSRIQTGSSYEQYF. The CDR3 DNA reads as TGTGCCAGCAGTTCCCGAATCCAGACAGGGAGCTCCTACGAGCAGTACTTC.

The sample holds many counts of this clonotype. The rearrangement joins TRBV11-3 to TRBJ1-1, with no clear D. This CDR3 is 13 amino acids long. Trimming left V 3 bases short and J 7 bases short, with 12 bases between. Germline V gives CDR1 SGHNT, CDR2 YENEEA. This CDR3 reads CASSFLSGGEAFF. CDR3 nucleotides: TGTGCCAGCAGCTTTTTATCCGGAGGTGAAGCTTTCTTT.

This clonotype was recorded a few times. This chain uses TRBV28 with TRBJ2-2, with D perhaps matching TRBD1 (5 bases). This CDR3 is 15 amino acids long. The germline gives CDR1 MDHEN, CDR2 SYDVKM. V was shortened by 8 bases and J by 1 base, with 14 bases between the two germline ends. The CDR3 DNA is TGTGCCAGCCTGCCCTCTGACAGGAACACCGGGGAGCTGTTTTTT. Amino acids: CASLPSDRNTGELFF.

Regarding this clonotype: A far more abundant clone sits one base away, making this likely a read error. V usage is TRBV12-3 or TRBV12-4 and J usage is TRBJ1-1; TRBD1 matches 10 bases. The CDR3 extends over 14 amino acids. Trimming at V came to 5 bases and at J to 10 bases, leaving 10 bases not matched to a gene. The CDR3 sequence: CASSPRLTGGRAFF. The CDR3 region has the DNA TGTGCCAGCAGTCCACGACTGACAGGGGGCAGAGCTTTCTTT.

The rearrangement uses TRBV19 and TRBJ1-2, with D possibly being TRBD1 (5 bases). Trimming pared 6 bases from V and 7 bases from J, leaving 12 bases between. Per the germline V gene, CDR1 is LNHDA and CDR2 is SQIVND (reference sequence). The CDR3 extends over 12 amino acids. The CDR3 region has the DNA TGTGCCAGTAGGACGACAGCTTTTGGCTACACCTTC. Amino acid sequence: CASRTTAFGYTF.

This clonotype was found many times. J is TRBJ2-5 and V is TRBV12-3 or TRBV12-4; D gene ambiguous. The V end was cut by 3 bases, the J end by 2 bases, with 13 bases between. This CDR3 spans 15 amino acids. The CDR3 DNA reads TGTGCCAGCAGTTTGGTAAAACAGAAACAAGAGACCCAGTACTTC. Protein: CASSLVKQKQETQYF.

Remarks on this clonotype: An end of the junction does not agree with germline; a read error may underlie this. The V gene is TRBV6-1, the J gene TRBJ1-2, with D perhaps matching TRBD1 (6 bases). Germline values: CDR1 MNHNS, CDR2 SASEGT. The CDR3 consists of 14 residues. CDR3 nucleotide sequence: TGTGCCAGCAGTAAAGCAGGGGATAGCTATGGCTACACCTTC. Protein sequence: CASSKAGDSYGYTF.

As DNA, the CDR3 is TGTGCCAGCAGTCCCCCCCACGGGGAAGGGGAGACCCAGTACTTC. Amino acids: CASSPPHGEGETQYF. The gene calls are TRBV28 and TRBJ2-5; D is possibly TRBD2 (5 bases). Germline V lookup: CDR1 MDHEN, CDR2 SYDVKM. CDR3 length: 15 residues. The V end was cut by 5 bases, the J end by 5 bases, with 18 bases between.

This clonotype was counted once. The CDR3 is CSVVKGGETQYF. The CDR3 nucleotides read TGCAGCGTTGTCAAGGGAGGAGAGACCCAGTACTTC. V is TRBV29-1 and J is TRBJ2-5, with TRBD2 as a possible D gene (6 bases). The length of the CDR3 is 12 residues. CDR1 and CDR2 from the germline V gene are SQVTM and ANQGSEA. Trimming took 4 bases from V and 4 from J, leaving 10 bases between them.

The chain combines TRBV20-1 with TRBJ2-7, with 8 bases identical to TRBD1. Germline V CDR1 and CDR2: DFQATT, SNEGSKA (reference sequence). This CDR3 region has 15 residues. J gave up 7 bases and V 0 bases, and 11 bases lay outside the gene matches. CDR3 residues: CSARDSSRGLREQYF. The CDR3 coding sequence is TGCAGTGCTAGAGATTCTTCCAGGGGGCTGCGAGAGCAGTACTTC.

The table lists this clonotype with many counts. The gene calls are TRBV7-2 and TRBJ2-7; D is perhaps TRBD2 (6 bases). V lost 5 bases to trimming and J lost 6 bases, with 14 bases between them. CDR3 length: 13 amino acids. Germline CDR1 reads SGHTA; CDR2 reads FQGNSA. This chain's CDR3 is CASSQTSLSEQYF. The CDR3 DNA sequence: TGTGCCAGCAGCCAAACTAGCTTAAGCGAGCAGTACTTC.

This clonotype was observed a few times. The chain combines TRBV10-3 with TRBJ1-2, with D perhaps TRBD1 (6 bases). The CDR3 has 14 residues. Germline CDR1 reads ENHRY; CDR2 reads SYGVKD. Trimming pared 3 bases from V and 3 bases from J, leaving 11 bases between. The CDR3 DNA reads as TGTGCCATCAGTGATTTAGGGGGGGACTATGGCTACACCTTC. This encodes CAISDLGGDYGYTF.

The table lists this clonotype with many counts. The J gene is TRBJ1-1, the V gene TRBV18; possibly TRBD1 for D (5 bases). V lost 4 bases and J lost 4, with 13 bases in between. This CDR3 region has 14 residues. Looked up from germline, CDR1 is KGHSH and CDR2 is LQKENI. The DNA of the CDR3 is TGTGCCAGCTCACTCGGGAACGGGGGCACTGAAGCTTTCTTT. Protein sequence: CASSLGNGGTEAFF.

The V call is TRBV7-2, the J call TRBJ1-2; the D gene is possibly TRBD1 (5 bases). This CDR3 comprises 17 residues. CDR1 and CDR2 (germline): SGHTA, FQGNSA. With 6 bases removed from V and 0 bases from J, the gap between germline ends came to 20 bases. CDR3 loop: CASRTGEGTHTNYGYTF. The CDR3 DNA follows: TGTGCCAGCAGGACTGGGGAGGGGACCCACACTAACTATGGCTACACCTTC. The variable domain in full, with the rest retrieved from reference TRBV7-2 and TRBJ1-2, is GAGVSQSPSNKVTEKGKDVELRCDPISGHTALYWYRQSLGQGLEFLIYFQGNSAPDKSGLPSDRFSAERTGGSVSTLTIQRTQQEDSAVYLCASRTGEGTHTNYGYTFGSGTRLTVV.

Ten or more counts support this clonotype. V gene TRBV19 combines with J gene TRBJ1-1; no definite D call. Germline V CDR1 and CDR2: LNHDA, SQIVND (reference sequence). This CDR3 spans 14 amino acids. The ends were cut back, 7 bases at V and 3 bases at J, with 15 bases in the middle. CDR3 protein: CASKVAFSYTEAFF. In DNA form, the CDR3 reads TGTGCCAGTAAGGTCGCGTTCAGTTACACTGAAGCTTTCTTT.

This clonotype has at least ten counts. V is TRBV6-1 and J is TRBJ1-1; D remains unclear. V was trimmed by 4 bases and J by 1 base, leaving 7 bases between them. This CDR3 is 13 amino acids long. Germline-derived CDR1 and CDR2 are MNHNS and SASEGT. CDR3: CASSATKNTEAFF. The CDR3 nucleotides read TGTGCCAGCAGTGCAACCAAGAACACTGAAGCTTTCTTT.

Details on this clonotype: This sequence may be a read error, since a much larger clone differs from it by one base. The chain combines TRBV6-5 with TRBJ2-5; D is uncertain. Looked up from germline, CDR1 is MNHEY and CDR2 is SVGAGI. This CDR3 is 14 amino acids long. V lost 2 bases and J lost 4, with 11 bases in between. The CDR3 region has the DNA TGTGCCAGCAGTTACCTTAGGCCCGGAGAGACCCAGTACTTC. Its translation: CASSYLRPGETQYF.

V gene TRBV2 combines with J gene TRBJ1-5; D unclear. Germline loops: CDR1 SNHLY, CDR2 FYNNEI. Between the trimmed V and J ends, which lost 7 bases and 3 bases, there was a span of 10 bases. CDR3 length equals 13 residues. CDR3 DNA sequence: TGTGCCAGCAAAGCGGAGAACAATCAGCCCCAGCATTTT. This encodes CASKAENNQPQHF.